A selection of T cell receptor beta chains follows, all from one sample in a study of T cell responses to AZD1222 COVID-19 vaccine. Clones were read by immunoSEQ multiplex PCR, and TCRdb kept only the in-frame ones, dropping some. In the table there are about 120,000 clones, roughly 90% of which are singletons. Sequences were derived from peripheral blood, sampled on day 0 of AZD1222 vaccination. These receptors were collected from an adult in good health. Both conserved end residues are part of each CDR3. A D gene is named only where the DNA matches it firmly. Some rows have no size entry. The others give once, few or many, or a class for an expanded clone.

v_gene: TRBV30
j_gene: TRBJ1-4
d_gene: -
abundance: -
CDR3aa: CAWTGRNNEKLFF
CDR3nt: TGTGCCTGGACGGGCAGAAATAATGAAAAACTGTTTTTT

v_gene: TRBV4-1
j_gene: TRBJ2-5
d_gene: -
abundance: -
CDR3aa: CASSQDVQGHQETQYF
CDR3nt: TGCGCCAGCAGCCAAGACGTACAGGGCCACCAAGAGACCCAGTACTTC

v_gene: TRBV15
j_gene: TRBJ1-6
d_gene: -
abundance: -
CDR3aa: CATSRDRTGGLNSPLHF
CDR3nt: TGTGCCACCAGCAGAGATCGTACGGGTGGGTTGAATTCACCCCTCCACTTT

v_gene: TRBV7-8
j_gene: TRBJ1-1
d_gene: TRBD1
abundance: once
CDR3aa: CASSLRTGGFTEAFF
CDR3nt: TGTGCCAGCAGCCTCAGGACAGGGGGCTTTACTGAAGCTTTCTTT

v_gene: TRBV2
j_gene: TRBJ1-4
d_gene: -
abundance: -
CDR3aa: CASSRTANEKLFF
CDR3nt: TGTGCCAGCAGTAGGACGGCTAATGAAAAACTGTTTTTT

v_gene: TRBV2
j_gene: TRBJ1-5
d_gene: -
abundance: few
CDR3aa: CASNSWGHQPQHF
CDR3nt: TGTGCCAGCAATTCGTGGGGGCATCAGCCCCAGCATTTT

v_gene: TRBV20-1
j_gene: TRBJ1-5
d_gene: TRBD1
abundance: -
CDR3aa: CSASVSGGTGAFMSQHF
CDR3nt: TGCAGTGCTAGTGTGAGCGGGGGAACAGGGGCCTTTATGTCCCAGCATTTT

v_gene: TRBV18
j_gene: TRBJ1-2
d_gene: TRBD1
abundance: -
CDR3aa: CASSPDRATDPNYGYTF
CDR3nt: TGTGCCAGCTCCCCGGACAGGGCAACGGACCCTAACTATGGCTACACCTTC

v_gene: TRBV7-9
j_gene: TRBJ1-1
d_gene: -
abundance: -
CDR3aa: CASSPRLRDTEAFF
CDR3nt: TGTGCCAGCAGCCCAAGGCTTCGAGACACTGAAGCTTTCTTT

v_gene: TRBV12-3/TRBV12-4
j_gene: TRBJ2-1
d_gene: -
abundance: -
CDR3aa: CASSFGLNEQFF
CDR3nt: TGTGCCAGCAGTTTCGGGCTTAATGAGCAGTTCTTC

v_gene: TRBV7-3
j_gene: TRBJ1-1
d_gene: -
abundance: -
CDR3aa: CASSYDITLSRTEAFF
CDR3nt: TGTGCCAGCAGCTACGACATAACCCTCTCCCGCACTGAAGCTTTCTTT

v_gene: TRBV30
j_gene: TRBJ1-1
d_gene: -
abundance: -
CDR3aa: CAWLRLSAFF
CDR3nt: TGTGCCTGGCTCCGACTATCGGCTTTCTTT

v_gene: TRBV27
j_gene: TRBJ2-7
d_gene: -
abundance: -
CDR3aa: CASIGGPPGEQYF
CDR3nt: TGTGCCAGCATTGGGGGGCCTCCGGGCGAGCAGTACTTC

v_gene: TRBV19
j_gene: TRBJ1-5
d_gene: -
abundance: -
CDR3aa: CASSREVNQPQHF
CDR3nt: TGTGCCAGTTCACGGGAGGTGAATCAGCCCCAGCATTTT

v_gene: TRBV10-3
j_gene: TRBJ2-2
d_gene: TRBD2
abundance: -
CDR3aa: CAISETSGGSGTGELFF
CDR3nt: TGTGCCATCAGTGAAACTAGCGGGGGCTCGGGCACCGGGGAGCTGTTTTTT

v_gene: TRBV15
j_gene: TRBJ1-2
d_gene: -
abundance: -
CDR3aa: CATSRDNYGYTF
CDR3nt: TGTGCCACCAGCAGGGACAACTATGGCTACACCTTC

v_gene: TRBV5-1
j_gene: TRBJ1-1
d_gene: -
abundance: -
CDR3aa: CASSLAISLQENTEAFF
CDR3nt: TGCGCCAGCAGCTTGGCCATTTCCTTACAAGAGAACACTGAAGCTTTCTTT

v_gene: TRBV7-9
j_gene: TRBJ2-2
d_gene: -
abundance: -
CDR3aa: CASSLVTNTGELFF
CDR3nt: TGTGCCAGCAGCTTAGTGACTAACACCGGGGAGCTGTTTTTT

v_gene: TRBV7-9
j_gene: TRBJ1-4
d_gene: -
abundance: -
CDR3aa: CASSRPDHTVEKLFF
CDR3nt: TGTGCCAGCAGCCGACCGGACCACACCGTCGAAAAACTGTTTTTT

v_gene: TRBV10-3
j_gene: TRBJ2-1
d_gene: TRBD2
abundance: -
CDR3aa: CASRTSGGGYEQFF
CDR3nt: TGTGCCTCCCGGACTAGCGGGGGAGGGTATGAGCAGTTCTTC

v_gene: TRBV3-1/TRBV3-2
j_gene: TRBJ2-7
d_gene: TRBD2
abundance: -
CDR3aa: CASSHMGLADEQYF
CDR3nt: TGTGCCAGCAGCCATATGGGACTAGCGGACGAGCAGTACTTC

v_gene: TRBV5-1
j_gene: TRBJ2-2
d_gene: -
abundance: -
CDR3aa: CASSLANTGELFF
CDR3nt: TGCGCCAGCAGCTTGGCCAACACCGGGGAGCTGTTTTTT

v_gene: TRBV7-2
j_gene: TRBJ2-1
d_gene: TRBD2
abundance: -
CDR3aa: CASSPLRGGRYNEQFF
CDR3nt: TGTGCCAGCAGCCCCCTCCGGGGGGGCCGCTACAATGAGCAGTTCTTC

v_gene: TRBV10-2
j_gene: TRBJ1-2
d_gene: -
abundance: -
CDR3aa: CASSDDSNYGYTF
CDR3nt: TGCGCCAGCAGTGACGACAGCAACTATGGCTACACCTTC

v_gene: TRBV7-2
j_gene: TRBJ1-1
d_gene: TRBD1
abundance: -
CDR3aa: CASSLYRASGTGVNTEAFF
CDR3nt: TGTGCCAGCAGCTTATACCGCGCTTCGGGTACAGGGGTGAACACTGAAGCTTTCTTT

v_gene: TRBV9
j_gene: TRBJ1-1
d_gene: -
abundance: -
CDR3aa: CASSVDTRNTEAFF
CDR3nt: TGTGCCAGCAGCGTAGATACGAGGAACACTGAAGCTTTCTTT

v_gene: TRBV4-1
j_gene: TRBJ1-5
d_gene: -
abundance: -
CDR3aa: CASSLTVPGNQPQHF
CDR3nt: TGCGCCAGCAGCCTGACGGTTCCGGGCAATCAGCCCCAGCATTTT

v_gene: TRBV9
j_gene: TRBJ2-1
d_gene: -
abundance: -
CDR3aa: CASSVLGWGSYNEQFF
CDR3nt: TGTGCCAGCAGCGTATTAGGATGGGGTAGCTACAATGAGCAGTTCTTC

v_gene: TRBV13
j_gene: TRBJ1-6
d_gene: TRBD1
abundance: -
CDR3aa: CASSLGDRANSPLHF
CDR3nt: TGTGCCAGCAGCTTAGGGGACAGGGCTAATTCACCCCTCCACTTT

v_gene: TRBV10-3
j_gene: TRBJ2-2
d_gene: -
abundance: -
CDR3aa: CATAGSTNTGELFF
CDR3nt: TGTGCCACTGCGGGGAGCACGAACACCGGGGAGCTGTTTTTT

v_gene: TRBV4-1
j_gene: TRBJ2-7
d_gene: TRBD1
abundance: -
CDR3aa: CASSHQATGVSSYEQYF
CDR3nt: TGCGCCAGCAGCCACCAGGCCACAGGGGTCAGCTCCTACGAGCAGTACTTC

v_gene: TRBV18
j_gene: TRBJ1-4
d_gene: TRBD1
abundance: -
CDR3aa: CASSPRTGLDEKLFF
CDR3nt: TGTGCCAGCTCACCCCGGACAGGGCTGGATGAAAAACTGTTTTTT

v_gene: TRBV6-5
j_gene: TRBJ1-2
d_gene: TRBD1
abundance: -
CDR3aa: CASSHSDRNYGYTF
CDR3nt: TGTGCCAGCAGTCATTCGGACAGGAACTATGGCTACACCTTC

v_gene: TRBV7-2
j_gene: TRBJ1-1
d_gene: -
abundance: -
CDR3aa: CASSFYSNRAEAFF
CDR3nt: TGTGCCAGCAGCTTCTATAGCAACCGGGCTGAAGCTTTCTTT

v_gene: TRBV6-2/TRBV6-3
j_gene: TRBJ2-2
d_gene: -
abundance: -
CDR3aa: CASSTALAYTGELFF
CDR3nt: TGTGCCAGCAGCACGGCACTAGCCTACACCGGGGAGCTGTTTTTT

v_gene: TRBV2
j_gene: TRBJ2-2
d_gene: TRBD1
abundance: -
CDR3aa: CASSDHRGETGELFF
CDR3nt: TGTGCCAGCAGTGACCACAGGGGAGAGACCGGGGAGCTGTTTTTT

v_gene: TRBV5-6
j_gene: TRBJ1-2
d_gene: -
abundance: -
CDR3aa: CASSLGNYGYTF
CDR3nt: TGTGCCAGCAGCTTGGGTAACTATGGCTACACCTTC